This entry describes one T cell receptor (beta chain). Its specificity is unknown. Per the germline V gene, CDR1 is MDHEN and CDR2 is SYDVKM. This CDR3 is 16 amino acids long. Losses at the gene ends were 4 bases for V and 7 bases for J; bases not matched to a gene: 15. This sample was taken from a study of cytomegalovirus exposure and HLA in healthy donors. Notes on the study in general: TCR beta chain V- and J-gene trimming was linked, in a later analysis, to a missense variant in DCLRE1C. Across donors, sequencing depth was assumed by presence/absence analyses to be roughly uniform.

PCR amplification relied on 60 Vbeta primers (plus 13 Jbeta primers). Sequencing was performed with immunoSEQ multiplex PCR; in TCRdb, only in-frame clones are kept and a portion is missing. The sample contains about 170,000 clones, just over 75% of which appear only once. This TCR came from a woman under 40 in good health and CMV-seropositive. The material sequenced was PBMCs. The chain recombines TRBV28 with TRBJ2-7; TRBD2 aligns across 8 bases. CDR3 region: CASSYWAGGSLGEQYF. CDR3 bases: TGTGCCAGCAGTTATTGGGCGGGGGGCTCTTTGGGGGAGCAGTACTTC. Supplemented by reference TRBV28 and TRBJ2-7, the full variable domain reads DVKVTQSSRYLVKRTGEKVFLECVQDMDHENMFWYRQDPGLGLRLIYFSYDVKMKEKGDIPEGYSVSREKKERFSLILESASTNQTSMYLCASSYWAGGSLGEQYFGPGTRLTVT.